A single sample is the source of the 10 T cell receptor beta chains below, sequenced in a study of pediatric ulcerative colitis (dated by TCRdb to the late 2010s). Receptor amplification or capture employed the immunoSEQ multiplex PCR assay. Sourced from immuneACCESS, this table was stored by TCRdb with only in-frame sequences that have V and J called. A share of the clones is absent; for the studies checked, an unresolved V gene accounts for under half, and the remainder has no known explanation. This sample has 30,000 to 45,000 clones in its table, and 75% to 90% of those were observed once. The ten biggest clones cover 20% to 25% of the sample. Sequenced input: blood. These receptors were taken from a girl aged 5-17 years with moderate ulcerative colitis.

The chain recombines TRBV2 with TRBJ1-4; 9 nucleotides align to TRBD1. V trimming: 7 bases; J trimming: 5 bases; junction bases outside the gene matches: 11. The CDR3 loop spans 16 amino acids. The germline V gene encodes CDR1 SNHLY and CDR2 FYNNEI. The CDR3 sequence is CASKGIMGTGNEKLFF. CDR3 coding DNA: TGTGCCAGCAAGGGTATAATGGGGACAGGGAATGAAAAACTGTTTTTT. The full variable domain, with the rest looked up from reference TRBV2 and TRBJ1-4, is EPEVTQTPSHQVTQMGQEVILRCVPISNHLYFYWYRQILGQKVEFLVSFYNNEISEKSEIFDDQFSVERPDGSNFTLKIRSTKLEDSAMYFCASKGIMGTGNEKLFFGSGTQLSVL.

This rearrangement joins TRBV27 to TRBJ2-2; no reliable D call. Looked up from germline, CDR1 is MNHEY and CDR2 is SMNVEV (reference sequence). The CDR3 runs to 15 residues. The V end was cut by 1 base, the J end by 6 bases, with 12 bases between. CDR3 region: CASSLWQPTAGELFF. CDR3 DNA sequence: TGTGCCAGCAGTTTATGGCAGCCGACGGCCGGGGAGCTGTTTTTT.

CDR3 coding DNA: TGTGCCAGCAGCCCCACAGGGGATCGTAGGGAGCAGTACTTC. Residues: CASSPTGDRREQYF. This chain joins TRBV7-9 and TRBJ2-7, with TRBD1 matching 7 bases. CDR1 SEHNR and CDR2 FQNEAQ come from the germline V gene (reference sequence). This CDR3 region has 14 residues. The V gene end was trimmed by 5 bases and the J gene end by 7 bases; junction bases not matched to a gene: 11.

This chain connects TRBV14 to TRBJ1-2, with 10 bases fitting TRBD1. Trimming removed 4 bases from V and 6 bases from J; junction bases left unmatched: 5. Germline CDR1 and CDR2: SGHDN and FVKESK. The length of the CDR3 is 14 residues. CDR3 in amino acids: CASSPRGTGDGYTF. The CDR3 nucleotides are TGTGCCAGCAGCCCCCGGGGGACAGGGGATGGCTACACCTTC.

V is TRBV2 and J is TRBJ1-6, with TRBD1 matching 7 bases. The CDR3 contains 15 residues. The V and J ends lost 7 bases and 3 bases, in that order; junction bases with no gene match: 6. The germline V gene encodes CDR1 SNHLY and CDR2 FYNNEI. The CDR3 reads CASKGAVIYNSPLHF. CDR3 nucleotides: TGTGCCAGCAAGGGGGCCGTCATCTATAATTCACCCCTCCACTTT.

This chain uses TRBV9 with TRBJ2-2, with TRBD2 matching 9 bases. The V gene's germline CDR1 is SGDLS and CDR2 YYNGEE. V dropped 2 bases and J dropped 5; count of bases not matched to a gene: 10. The CDR3 is 17 amino acids. DNA of the CDR3: TGTGCCAGCAGCGTCGCACCGGGACTAGCCGATACCGGGGAGCTGTTTTTT. Protein sequence: CASSVAPGLADTGELFF.

The V call is TRBV7-2, the J call TRBJ2-7, with D possibly TRBD2 on 6 matching bases. Germline V CDR1 and CDR2: SGHTA, FQGNSA. The length of the CDR3 is 16 residues. V lost 5 bases and J lost 6, with 23 bases in between. The CDR3 protein is CASSLGGYIGMGEQYF. DNA of the CDR3: TGTGCCAGCAGCCTTGGGGGGTACATTGGGATGGGCGAGCAGTACTTC.

The sample holds a few counts of this clone. This chain links TRBV7-8 with TRBJ1-2; no clear D gene. This CDR3 is built from 16 residues. V lost 5 bases and J 5 bases, leaving 21 bases between the germline ends. The germline V gene encodes CDR1 SGHVS and CDR2 FQNEAQ. The CDR3 coding sequence is TGTGCCAGCAGCCCTATCATGTGGGGTCCAGTGTATGGCTACACCTTC. Translating gives CASSPIMWGPVYGYTF.

The sample holds one count of this clone. The chain links TRBV9 to TRBJ2-5; perhaps TRBD2 as D (5 bases). With 2 bases removed from V and 4 bases from J, the gap between germline ends came to 18 bases. Per germline, CDR1 SGDLS and CDR2 YYNGEE. CDR3 size: 16 residues. The CDR3 reads CASSVGVREWGETQYF. The CDR3 DNA reads TGTGCCAGCAGCGTGGGAGTCAGAGAGTGGGGAGAGACCCAGTACTTC.

This clone was seen once. The V and J genes are TRBV4-1 and TRBJ1-1; D is unclear. V shed 0 bases and J shed 0 bases, with 5 bases lying between them. The CDR3 is 14 residues long. Germline V lookup: CDR1 MGHRA, CDR2 YSYEKL. The CDR3 DNA reads as TGCGCCAGCAGCCAAGAAGGGATGAACACTGAAGCTTTCTTT. Its protein product is CASSQEGMNTEAFF.